A single sample is the source of the 19 T cell receptor beta chains below, sequenced in a study of T cell changes during pregnancy in multiple sclerosis. Measured with immunoSEQ multiplex PCR; TCRdb has only the in-frame clones, and not every one. Among about 20,000 clones listed, 88% were seen once. The sample consisted of CD8+ T cells from peripheral blood mononuclear cells, taken in the third trimester of pregnancy. The receptors were gathered from a female donor in good health, enrolled as a control in a pregnancy study.

The chain employs TRBV7-9 and TRBJ2-5; D is perhaps TRBD1 (6 bases). Germline V gene lookup returns CDR1 SEHNR and CDR2 FQNEAQ (reference sequence). CDR3 length: 15 amino acids. Trimming cost V 5 bases and J 2 bases, with 15 bases left between them. CDR3 bases: TGTGCCAGCAGCCGGAGACCGGGACAACAAGAGACCCAGTACTTC. Protein: CASSRRPGQQETQYF.

This rearrangement joins TRBV4-3 to TRBJ2-2; the match to TRBD1 covers 7 bases. V dropped 4 bases and J dropped 8; count of bases not matched to a gene: 7. Germline assignment: CDR1 LGHNA and CDR2 YSLEER. CDR3 length equals 14 residues. The CDR3 here is CASSPQDRLGELFF. CDR3 coding DNA: TGCGCCAGCAGCCCCCAGGACAGGCTAGGGGAGCTGTTTTTT.

This chain uses TRBV6-5 with TRBJ2-1; TRBD2 matches at 7 bases. The CDR3 is 15 residues long. Germline CDR1 is MNHEY and CDR2 is SVGAGI. V dropped 7 bases and J dropped 4; count of bases not matched to a gene: 10. DNA for the CDR3: TGTGCCAGCACCAGCGGGAATCAAGAATACAATGAGCAGTTCTTC. The encoded protein is CASTSGNQEYNEQFF.

For this clone: Because the CDR3's place on the DNA is in doubt, the DNA is left out and the CDR3 is given as listed by TCRdb. The V and J genes are TRBV6-9 and TRBJ2-5; the listed D gene, TRBD2, was not tested against the DNA. The germline CDR1 and CDR2 sequences are MNHGY and SVAAGI. 15 amino acids form the CDR3, both terminal residues included. The CDR3 protein is CASSHLAVAILAQYF.

V and J are TRBV4-3 and TRBJ2-1, with 10 bases fitting TRBD1. V was clipped by 4 bases and J by 4 bases; unmatched bases: 4. The CDR3 is 15 residues long. The germline V gene encodes CDR1 LGHNA and CDR2 YSLEER. CDR3 in amino acids: CASSPGTGVYNEQFF. CDR3 DNA sequence: TGCGCCAGCAGCCCAGGGACAGGGGTATACAATGAGCAGTTCTTC.

The V gene is TRBV7-2, the J gene TRBJ2-1; D is ambiguous. The CDR3 is 13 residues long. Germline CDR1 and CDR2: SGHTA and FQGNSA. Trimming pared 1 base from V and 8 bases from J, leaving 9 bases between. In nucleotides, the CDR3 is TGTGCCAGCAGCTTAGGGCGACTGGATGAGCAGTTCTTC. Translation: CASSLGRLDEQFF.

This clone was seen just once. CDR3 loop: CASSEAGDRVYEQYF. The CDR3 region has the DNA TGTGCCAGCAGTGAAGCCGGGGACAGGGTCTACGAGCAGTACTTC. V is TRBV6-1 and J is TRBJ2-7; 9 bases align to TRBD1. The CDR3 has 15 residues. CDR1 is MNHNS, CDR2 SASEGT, per germline. V lost 0 bases and J lost 3; bases outside the gene matches: 3.

J is TRBJ1-5 and V is TRBV27, with 7 bases lining up with TRBD1. Germline CDR1 is MNHEY and CDR2 is SMNVEV (reference sequence). V lost 7 bases to trimming and J lost 4 bases; unmatched junction nucleotides: 10. This CDR3 region has 15 residues. As DNA, the CDR3 is TGTGCCAGCAAGCGACAGGGAAGTTGGAATCAGCCCCAGCATTTT. Its translation: CASKRQGSWNQPQHF.

The chain joins TRBV19 to TRBJ2-1, with TRBD2 as a possible D gene (6 bases). V was clipped by 2 bases and J by 8 bases, with 13 bases between them. Germline-derived CDR1 and CDR2 are LNHDA and SQIVND (reference sequence). This CDR3 comprises 14 residues. Written as DNA, the CDR3 is TGTGCCAGTAGTATATCAGCGGGTTGGGATGAGCAGTTCTTC. This encodes CASSISAGWDEQFF. Full variable domain (missing parts from reference TRBV19 and TRBJ2-1): DGGITQSPKYLFRKEGQNVTLSCEQNLNHDAMYWYRQDPGQGLRLIYYSQIVNDFQKGDIAEGYSVSREKKESFPLTVTSAQKNPTAFYLCASSISAGWDEQFFGPGTRLTVL.

The rearrangement links TRBV6-1 to TRBJ2-1; the D is unclear. The CDR3 runs 14 residues. V shed 0 bases and J shed 4 bases, with 7 bases lying between them. CDR1 MNHNS and CDR2 SASEGT come from the germline V gene. CDR3 bases: TGTGCCAGCAGTGAAGCCCCAGGTTACAATGAGCAGTTCTTC. Translating it yields CASSEAPGYNEQFF.

This clone was recorded once. The chain links TRBV7-9 to TRBJ2-5; D unclear. CDR1 and CDR2 from the germline V gene are SEHNR and FQNEAQ (reference sequence). V was trimmed by 8 bases and J by 5 bases, leaving 21 bases between them. This CDR3 is 15 amino acids long. The CDR3 DNA sequence: TGTGCCAGCCGTCAGCCGGATAGCTCCGGGGAGACCCAGTACTTC. Its translation is CASRQPDSSGETQYF.

The chain recombines TRBV11-2 with TRBJ2-5, with D possibly TRBD1 on 5 matching bases. The V and J ends lost 0 bases and 4 bases respectively, with 15 bases between them. Germline-derived CDR1 and CDR2 are SGHAT and FQNNGV. The length of the CDR3 is 16 residues. The CDR3, as DNA: TGTGCCAGCAGCTTAGAAGCAGGGCCCCCCTTAGAGACCCAGTACTTC. It is translated as CASSLEAGPPLETQYF.

This clone was picked up one time. The chain recombines TRBV30 with TRBJ1-5, with D perhaps TRBD1 (5 bases). Trimming pared 2 bases from V and 0 bases from J, leaving 11 bases between. The CDR3 is 15 amino acids. Germline-derived CDR1 and CDR2 are GTSNPN and SVGIG (reference sequence). CDR3 DNA sequence: TGTGCCTGGAGTCCAGGGAAATCTAGCAATCAGCCCCAGCATTTT. Protein product: CAWSPGKSSNQPQHF.

V gene TRBV6-1 combines with J gene TRBJ1-2, with TRBD1 as a possible D gene (6 bases). The CDR3 totals 14 residues. The V and J ends lost 8 bases and 4 bases respectively, with 17 bases between them. The germline gives CDR1 MNHNS, CDR2 SASEGT. The CDR3 spells CASPSWTETYGYTF. The CDR3 region has the DNA TGTGCCAGCCCATCCTGGACAGAGACCTATGGCTACACCTTC.

This clone has just one count. The chain is built from TRBV15 and TRBJ2-3; 10 nucleotides agree with TRBD2. Per germline, CDR1 LNHNV and CDR2 YYDKDF (reference sequence). This CDR3 contains 16 residues. The V segment lost 3 bases and the J segment 3 bases; nucleotides outside the gene matches: 6. In DNA form, the CDR3 reads TGTGCCACCAGCAGGAAACTACTAGCGGGAACAGATACGCAGTATTTT. This codes for CATSRKLLAGTDTQYF. The full variable domain, rest sourced from reference TRBV15 and TRBJ2-3, is DAMVIQNPRYQVTQFGKPVTLSCSQTLNHNVMYWYQQKSSQAPKLLFHYYDKDFNNEADTPDNFQSRRPNTSFCFLDIRSPGLGDTAMYLCATSRKLLAGTDTQYFGPGTRLTVL.

The V and J genes are TRBV10-2 and TRBJ2-2; TRBD2 might be the D (5 bases). The ends were cut back, 6 bases at V and 0 bases at J, with 5 bases in the middle. CDR1 WSHSY and CDR2 SAAADI come from the germline V gene. The CDR3 totals 13 residues. CDR3 sequence reads: CASSGANTGELFF. The DNA of the CDR3 is TGCGCCAGCAGCGGGGCGAACACCGGGGAGCTGTTTTTT.

V is TRBV7-3 and J is TRBJ2-7; TRBD2 aligns across 11 bases. CDR3 length: 16 residues. Germline values: CDR1 SGHTA, CDR2 FQGTGA. The V segment lost 0 bases and the J segment 3 bases; nucleotides outside the gene matches: 4. The CDR3 bases are TGTGCCAGCAGCTTAACCGGGACTAGCGGCCACTACGAGCAGTACTTC. It is translated as CASSLTGTSGHYEQYF.

The J gene is TRBJ2-1, the V gene TRBV27; TRBD2 might be the D (6 bases). In germline, CDR1 is MNHEY, CDR2 SMNVEV (reference sequence). V was trimmed by 3 bases and J by 2 bases, leaving 11 bases between them. This CDR3 spans 15 amino acids. The chain's CDR3 is CASSLRGEAYNEQFF. The CDR3 region has the DNA TGTGCCAGCAGTTTGCGGGGCGAGGCCTACAATGAGCAGTTCTTC.

The chain employs TRBV11-2 and TRBJ2-7; D remains ambiguous. This CDR3 region has 13 residues. The V end lost 3 bases, the J end lost 5 bases, and 11 bases lay between the germline ends. Germline values: CDR1 SGHAT, CDR2 FQNNGV. CDR3 protein: CASSFPTPDEQYF. Written as DNA, the CDR3 is TGTGCCAGCAGCTTCCCGACTCCGGACGAGCAGTACTTC.